Each of the 30 T cell receptor beta chains below was sequenced from the same sample in a study of T cells in Graves' hyperthyroidism and ophthalmopathy. There were TCR beta CDR3 regions amplified from RNA transcripts. HTBI primers drove first-round RT-PCR of the TCR CDR3. TCRdb reprocessed the multiplex PCR reads via MiXCR and lists one record per CDR3 protein. The profile shows hundreds of thousands of distinct CDR3 sequences, about 14% of them singletons. Specimen: blood. The receptors originated from a woman between 45 and 60 years old with Graves' ophthalmopathy.

Ten or more counts support this clonotype. This chain joins TRBV4-1 and TRBJ2-2, with 10 bases matching TRBD1. The V gene end was trimmed by 4 bases and the J gene end by 3 bases; junction bases not matched to a gene: 5. The germline gives CDR1 MGHRA, CDR2 YSYEKL. The CDR3 totals 16 residues. CDR3 coding DNA: TGCGCCAGCAGCCCTCACGGACAGGGGGACACCGGGGAGCTGTTTTTT. Amino acids: CASSPHGQGDTGELFF.

This clonotype was found many times. The chain couples TRBV18 to TRBJ1-5, with 9 bases matching TRBD1. V dropped 2 bases and J dropped 2; count of bases not matched to a gene: 7. The germline CDR1 and CDR2 sequences are KGHSH and LQKENI. This CDR3 region has 17 residues. The CDR3 region is CASSPRGQGAGNQPQHF. In DNA form, the CDR3 reads TGTGCCAGCTCACCAAGGGGACAGGGAGCGGGCAATCAGCCCCAGCATTTT.

This clonotype was counted only a few times. The J gene is TRBJ1-3, the V gene TRBV29-1; no reliable D call. Per the germline V gene, CDR1 is SQVTM and CDR2 is ANQGSEA. The ends were cut back, 7 bases at V and 7 bases at J, with 11 bases in the middle. The CDR3 loop spans 11 amino acids. Here the CDR3 reads CSADSGNTIYF. CDR3 bases: TGCAGCGCCGATAGTGGCAACACCATATATTTT.

This clonotype was found many times. The chain employs TRBV30 and TRBJ2-1, with 7 bases matching TRBD2. There are 13 residues in the CDR3. V shed 5 bases, J shed 6 bases, and the junction held 7 bases outside the gene matches. Germline V gene data show CDR1 as GTSNPN and CDR2 as SVGIG (reference sequence). The DNA for the CDR3 is TGTGCCTGGGGGGGGGGGGGTACCAATGAGCAGTTCTTC. Translated, it gives CAWGGGGTNEQFF.

This chain connects TRBV4-1 to TRBJ1-4; 7 bases agree with TRBD1. The CDR3 length is 16 residues. In germline, CDR1 is MGHRA, CDR2 YSYEKL. J lost 4 bases, V lost 4 bases, and 9 bases had no gene match. The CDR3 here is CASSLLQGGFNEKLFF. CDR3 bases: TGCGCCAGCAGCCTTCTCCAAGGGGGCTTTAATGAAAAACTGTTTTTT.

The genes are TRBV19 and TRBJ2-5; no clear D. V shed 2 bases and J shed 1 base, with 8 bases lying between them. This CDR3 is 14 amino acids long. CDR1 and CDR2 from the germline V gene are LNHDA and SQIVND (reference sequence). The CDR3 sequence is CASSISGSQETQYF. The CDR3 DNA is TGTGCCAGTAGTATAAGTGGCTCCCAAGAGACCCAGTACTTC.

This clonotype turned up a few times. CDR3 DNA sequence: TGTGCCAGCAGTTTTCCGGACAGGGGGCTCACCGGGGAGCTGTTTTTT. Protein product: CASSFPDRGLTGELFF. The rearrangement uses TRBV28 and TRBJ2-2; TRBD1 matches 11 bases. The junction had 4 bases not matched to a gene; V was cut back by 3 bases and J by 4 bases. The germline gives CDR1 MDHEN, CDR2 SYDVKM. The CDR3 is made up of 16 amino acids.

This chain uses TRBV7-9 with TRBJ2-1; TRBD2 matches at 11 bases. This CDR3 has 16 residues. V shed 5 bases and J 2 bases; nucleotides not matched to a gene: 5. Germline values: CDR1 SEHNR, CDR2 FQNEAQ (reference sequence). For the CDR3, the DNA is TGTGCCAGCAGCCCCCTGACTAGCGGGACCTACAATGAGCAGTTCTTC. Translated: CASSPLTSGTYNEQFF.

This clonotype was seen ten or more times. The chain combines TRBV28 with TRBJ2-7, with 9 bases that match TRBD1. Germline V CDR1 and CDR2: MDHEN, SYDVKM. This CDR3 comprises 12 residues. V gave up 8 bases and J gave up 6 bases; unmatched junction bases: 5. CDR3 protein: CASRQGVREQYF. The CDR3, as DNA: TGTGCCAGCCGACAGGGGGTTCGCGAGCAGTACTTC.

V and J are TRBV6-1 and TRBJ2-5; D is possibly TRBD1 (6 bases). The CDR3 loop spans 15 amino acids. The germline gives CDR1 MNHNS, CDR2 SASEGT. The V gene lost 8 bases and the J gene lost 0 bases, with 16 bases spanning the gap. The chain's CDR3 is CASGSTGWYQETQYF. The CDR3 DNA sequence: TGTGCCAGCGGTTCGACAGGATGGTACCAAGAGACCCAGTACTTC.

This clonotype was counted many times. This chain's CDR3 is CASSLLTNYEQYF. In nucleotides, the CDR3 is TGTGCCAGCAGCTTATTGACCAACTACGAGCAGTACTTC. The rearrangement uses TRBV7-2 and TRBJ2-7; no firm D call. The CDR3 has 13 amino acids. The ends were cut back, 2 bases at V and 3 bases at J, with 8 bases in the middle. Germline V gene lookup returns CDR1 SGHTA and CDR2 FQGNSA.

This chain connects TRBV28 to TRBJ2-7; D possibly corresponds to TRBD2 (6 bases). This CDR3 contains 16 residues. Trimming left V 1 base short and J 3 bases short, with 16 bases between. Per the germline V gene, CDR1 is MDHEN and CDR2 is SYDVKM. CDR3 region: CASSLFPGTPNYEQYF. The CDR3 bases are TGTGCCAGCAGTTTATTTCCCGGGACTCCTAACTACGAGCAGTACTTC.

The chain joins TRBV24-1 to TRBJ1-2; 10 nucleotides match TRBD1. J was trimmed by 0 bases and V by 4 bases; bases with no gene match: 4. This CDR3 is 16 amino acids long. CDR1 KGHDR and CDR2 SFDVKD come from the germline V gene. The CDR3 is CATSDSGTGANYGYTF. The CDR3 region has the DNA TGTGCCACCAGTGACTCCGGGACAGGGGCTAACTATGGCTACACCTTC.

This clonotype was recorded at least ten times. The genes are TRBV20-1 and TRBJ2-7; D is unclear. V was trimmed by 5 bases and J by 0 bases, leaving 14 bases between them. The CDR3 loop spans 14 amino acids. Germline CDR1 reads DFQATT; CDR2 reads SNEGSKA (reference sequence). CDR3 sequence: CSAAWTPDSYEQYF. CDR3 nucleotides: TGCAGTGCTGCTTGGACGCCCGACTCCTACGAGCAGTACTTC.

The chain recombines TRBV10-3 with TRBJ1-6; TRBD1 is a possible D gene (5 bases). Trimming shortened V by 11 bases and J by 5 bases, and 16 bases separated the two germline ends. In germline, CDR1 is ENHRY, CDR2 SYGVKD. The CDR3 runs 14 residues. CDR3 DNA sequence: TGTGCCGCGAGCAGGGAGGGGAATAATTCACCCCTCCACTTT. Translation gives CAASREGNNSPLHF.

This clonotype was found many times. The CDR3, as DNA: TGTGCCAGTGGCTTTTCGGAGGAGACTGAAGCTTTCTTT. Amino acids: CASGFSEETEAFF. This sequence joins TRBV2 and TRBJ1-1; no clear D. The CDR3 contains 13 residues. The V end was cut by 9 bases, the J end by 5 bases, with 16 bases between. Germline assignment: CDR1 SNHLY and CDR2 FYNNEI.

This clonotype was seen repeatedly, ten times or more. This sequence joins TRBV18 and TRBJ2-7, with D possibly matching TRBD2 (6 bases). CDR3 length equals 16 residues. With 1 base removed from V and 2 bases from J, the gap between germline ends came to 15 bases. Germline CDR1 and CDR2: KGHSH and LQKENI. The CDR3 protein is CASSPQQRVEPYEQYF. The CDR3 DNA reads as TGTGCCAGCTCACCACAGCAGCGGGTCGAACCCTACGAGCAGTACTTC.

Details on this clonotype: A much larger clone sits a single nucleotide away, making a read error possible. The CDR3, as DNA: TGTGCCAGCAGTTTATTAGCGGGGATCCTCACAGGTACGCAGTATTTT. It specifies CASSLLAGILTGTQYF. The chain carries TRBV28 and TRBJ2-3; 8 bases fit TRBD2. Germline loops: CDR1 MDHEN, CDR2 SYDVKM. CDR3 size: 16 residues.

This clonotype was observed at least ten times. The CDR3 region is CASSGGTPDNSPLHF. In DNA, the CDR3 is TGCGCCAGCAGCGGAGGGACGCCGGACAATTCACCCCTCCACTTT. The chain is built from TRBV5-1 and TRBJ1-6, with TRBD1 as a possible D gene (5 bases). The germline V gene has CDR1 SGHRS and CDR2 YFSETQ. V dropped 4 bases and J dropped 7 bases, with 15 bases sitting between them. The CDR3 consists of 15 residues.

In its sample, this clonotype was seen many times. The V call is TRBV12-3 or TRBV12-4, the J call TRBJ2-3; D unresolved. The V end lost 3 bases, the J end lost 4 bases, and 8 bases lay between the germline ends. The CDR3 is 13 residues long. The CDR3 spells CASSFRLADTQYF. The CDR3 DNA is TGTGCCAGCAGTTTTCGGCTAGCAGATACGCAGTATTTT.

This clonotype was detected only a few times. The J gene is TRBJ2-7, the V gene TRBV19; 8 bases agree with TRBD2. With 3 bases clipped from V and 7 bases from J, the junction kept 5 bases outside the gene matches. CDR1 and CDR2 from the germline V gene are LNHDA and SQIVND (reference sequence). This CDR3 is built from 13 residues. In nucleotides, the CDR3 is TGTGCCAGTAGTATTCGGGGGGGCTGGGAGCAGTACTTC. Its protein product is CASSIRGGWEQYF.

This clonotype was seen ten or more times. The chain carries TRBV5-1 and TRBJ2-7, with D uncertain. The V end lost 3 bases, the J end lost 3 bases, and 19 bases lay between the germline ends. The CDR3 sequence is 16 residues long. CDR1 and CDR2 from the germline V gene are SGHRS and YFSETQ. The CDR3 loop reads CASSWNPSEGLYEQYF. The CDR3 bases are TGCGCCAGCAGCTGGAACCCCAGCGAAGGGCTCTACGAGCAGTACTTC.

V is TRBV9 and J is TRBJ2-2; no reliable D call. V lost 0 bases and J 6 bases, leaving 6 bases between the germline ends. The CDR3 has 13 amino acids. CDR1 is SGDLS, CDR2 YYNGEE, per germline. The DNA of the CDR3 is TGTGCCAGCAGCGTAGGGGTGCCCGGGGAGCTGTTTTTT. Protein product: CASSVGVPGELFF.

This clonotype appeared many times. V is TRBV6-2 or TRBV6-3 and J is TRBJ2-7; D possibly corresponds to TRBD2 (6 bases). Trimming pared 2 bases from V and 0 bases from J, leaving 14 bases between. This CDR3 spans 16 amino acids. The germline gives CDR1 MNHEY, CDR2 SVGEGT. In nucleotides, the CDR3 is TGTGCCAGCAGTTACCGAAGGGACTCCAGCTCCTACGAGCAGTACTTC. Protein sequence: CASSYRRDSSSYEQYF.

The sample holds a few counts of this clonotype. V is TRBV6-1 and J is TRBJ2-7; the match to TRBD1 covers 7 bases. The CDR3 is 16 residues long. Germline loops: CDR1 MNHNS, CDR2 SASEGT. V was pared by 5 bases and J by 1 base, with 11 bases of the junction left unmatched. The CDR3 coding sequence is TGTGCCAGCAGTATAAGACAGGGTGGAGTTTCCTACGAGCAGTACTTC. This codes for CASSIRQGGVSYEQYF.

The sample holds a few counts of this clonotype. The chain joins TRBV7-2 to TRBJ2-3, with D perhaps TRBD2 (5 bases). Trimming stripped 5 bases from V and 6 bases from J, with 15 bases between. Per germline, CDR1 SGHTA and CDR2 FQGNSA. CDR3 length: 14 amino acids. This CDR3 reads CASSRGAGQDTQYF. CDR3 nucleotides: TGTGCCAGCAGCCGGGGTGCGGGTCAGGATACGCAGTATTTT. The full variable domain, its missing parts supplied by reference TRBV7-2 and TRBJ2-3, is GAGVSQSPSNKVTEKGKDVELRCDPISGHTALYWYRQSLGQGLEFLIYFQGNSAPDKSGLPSDRFSAERTGGSVSTLTIQRTQQEDSAVYLCASSRGAGQDTQYFGPGTRLTVL.

This clonotype has at least ten counts. V and J are TRBV7-2 and TRBJ2-7, with 7 bases identical to TRBD1. J was trimmed by 1 base and V by 1 base; bases with no gene match: 10. CDR1 SGHTA and CDR2 FQGNSA come from the germline V gene. This CDR3 is built from 17 residues. The CDR3 DNA reads as TGTGCCAGCAGCTTAGTTCCAGGGGGAAGTATGTCCTACGAGCAGTACTTC. This gives the protein CASSLVPGGSMSYEQYF.

As concerns this clonotype: This clone may be a read error of a much larger clone one base away. DNA of the CDR3: TGTGCCAGCAGTTCCGCGCGGGTTGAGCAGTACTTC. It encodes CASSSARVEQYF. The chain uses TRBV6-2 or TRBV6-3 and TRBJ2-7; a weak D match, TRBD2 (5 bases). The CDR3 covers 12 residues. V was cut by 4 bases and J by 7 bases, with 11 bases left in between. Germline V gene lookup returns CDR1 MNHEY and CDR2 SVGEGT.

The sample holds many counts of this clonotype. The chain couples TRBV6-1 to TRBJ2-7; weak D call: TRBD2 (6 bases). The germline CDR1 and CDR2 sequences are MNHNS and SASEGT. This CDR3 has 15 amino acids. V lost 2 bases and J 8 bases, leaving 19 bases between the germline ends. The chain's CDR3 is CASSEQWEAGTQQYF. DNA for the CDR3: TGTGCCAGCAGTGAACAGTGGGAGGCGGGTACGCAGCAGTACTTC.

This clonotype was detected many times. The V gene is TRBV29-1, the J gene TRBJ2-1, with unresolved D. V lost 2 bases and J 5 bases, leaving 10 bases between the germline ends. CDR1 is SQVTM, CDR2 ANQGSEA, per germline. CDR3 length: 13 residues. In DNA form, the CDR3 reads TGCAGCGTTGAACGTCGGTTAGACAATGAGCAGTTCTTC. This codes for CSVERRLDNEQFF.